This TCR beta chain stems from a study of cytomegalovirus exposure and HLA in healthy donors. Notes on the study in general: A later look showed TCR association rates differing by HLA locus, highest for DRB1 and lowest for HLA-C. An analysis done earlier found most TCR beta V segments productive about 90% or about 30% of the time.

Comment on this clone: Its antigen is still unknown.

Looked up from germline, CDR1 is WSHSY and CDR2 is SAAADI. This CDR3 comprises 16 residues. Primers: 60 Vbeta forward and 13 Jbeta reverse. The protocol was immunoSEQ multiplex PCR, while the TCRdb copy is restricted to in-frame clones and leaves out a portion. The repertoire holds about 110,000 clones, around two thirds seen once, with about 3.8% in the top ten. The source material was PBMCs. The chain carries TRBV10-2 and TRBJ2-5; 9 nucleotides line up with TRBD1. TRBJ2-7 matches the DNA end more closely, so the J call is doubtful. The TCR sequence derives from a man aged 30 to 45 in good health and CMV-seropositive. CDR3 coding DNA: TGCGCCAGCAGTGCCTCACAGGGGGCGGGCTCCTACGAGCAGTACTTC. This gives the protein CASSASQGAGSYEQYF.